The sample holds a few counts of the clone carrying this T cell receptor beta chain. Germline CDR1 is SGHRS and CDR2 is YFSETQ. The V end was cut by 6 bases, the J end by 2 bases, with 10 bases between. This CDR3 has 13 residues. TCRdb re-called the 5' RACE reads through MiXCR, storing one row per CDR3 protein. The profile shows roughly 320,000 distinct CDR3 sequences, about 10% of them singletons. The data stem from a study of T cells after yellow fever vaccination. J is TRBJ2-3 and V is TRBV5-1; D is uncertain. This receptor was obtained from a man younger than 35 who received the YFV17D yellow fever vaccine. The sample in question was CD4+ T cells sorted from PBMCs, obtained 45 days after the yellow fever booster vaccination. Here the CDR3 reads CASKRPFTDTQYF. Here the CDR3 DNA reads TGCGCCAGCAAAAGGCCGTTCACAGATACGCAGTATTTT.